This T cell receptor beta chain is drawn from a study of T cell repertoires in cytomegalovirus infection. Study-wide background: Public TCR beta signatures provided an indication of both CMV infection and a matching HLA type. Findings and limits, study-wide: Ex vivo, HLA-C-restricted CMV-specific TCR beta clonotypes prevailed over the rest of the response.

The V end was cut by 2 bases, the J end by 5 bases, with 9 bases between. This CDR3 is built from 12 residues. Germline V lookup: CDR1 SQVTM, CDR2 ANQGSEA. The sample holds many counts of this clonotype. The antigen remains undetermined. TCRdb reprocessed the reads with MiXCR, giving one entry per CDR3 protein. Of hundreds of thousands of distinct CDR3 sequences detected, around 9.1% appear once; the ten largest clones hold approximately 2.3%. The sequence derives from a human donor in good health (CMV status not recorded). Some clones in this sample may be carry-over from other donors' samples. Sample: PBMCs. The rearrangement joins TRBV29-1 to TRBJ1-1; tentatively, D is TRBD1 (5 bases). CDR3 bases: TGCAGCGTTGAAAGGGGAGGGACTGAAGCTTTCTTT. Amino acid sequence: CSVERGGTEAFF.